Included here is one T cell receptor (beta chain) sequence, with context. These data belong to a study of control samples from healthy donors and cancer patients. The assay was immunoSEQ multiplex PCR, and TCRdb's table has in-frame clones only and misses some. The sample has 98,000 or so clones; 88% are singletons. The sequenced material came from blood. The sequence came from a woman aged 70-85 years in good health.

The CDR3 coding sequence is TGTGCCAGCAGTGAAGTAAGACAGGTCTCTGGAAACACCATATATTTT. Its protein is CASSEVRQVSGNTIYF. The V gene is TRBV2, the J gene TRBJ1-3; the D gene is possibly TRBD1 (6 bases). V lost 1 base and J lost 0, with 10 bases in between. The CDR3 consists of 16 residues. Looked up from germline, CDR1 is SNHLY and CDR2 is FYNNEI.